These 12 T cell receptor beta chains came from one sample sequenced in a study of immune evolution from preneoplasia to lung adenocarcinoma (dated by TCRdb to about 2021). The method behind the library was the immunoSEQ multiplex PCR assay. Imported from immuneACCESS, the table was reduced by TCRdb to in-frame sequences with V and J called. These copies leave out some clones; in studies compared against another copy, an unresolved V gene accounts for under half, and the cause of the remainder is not known. The sample records some 2,800 clones, 70% to 85% of which are singletons. The ten largest make up about 2.1% of the sample. Sequenced: FFPE atypical adenomatous hyperplasia tissue from the lung. The cell subset or site label, as the study defines it: atypical adenomatous hyperplasia (AAH), lung preneoplasia. The receptors here all came from a person aged 65-85 years with lung adenocarcinoma.

The CDR3 nucleotides are TGTGCCAGCAGTTACACTATGGGGACAGACAATGAGCAGTTCTTC. This sequence encodes CASSYTMGTDNEQFF. This chain joins TRBV6-5 and TRBJ2-1, with 7 bases identical to TRBD1. V lost 2 bases, J lost 5 bases, and 6 bases stayed unmatched. Germline lookup yields CDR1 MNHEY and CDR2 SVGAGI. The CDR3 runs to 15 residues.

This clone has just one count. The rearrangement links TRBV29-1 to TRBJ1-2; D call uncertain. CDR3 length equals 10 residues. V was clipped by 6 bases and J by 6 bases, with 8 bases between them. Per germline, CDR1 SQVTM and CDR2 ANQGSEA. CDR3 region: CSVEQNGYTF. CDR3 coding DNA: TGCAGCGTAGAACAGAATGGCTACACCTTC.

The chain couples TRBV6-5 to TRBJ2-1, with 8 bases identical to TRBD1. Looked up from germline, CDR1 is MNHEY and CDR2 is SVGAGI. The CDR3 sequence is 15 residues long. The V and J ends lost 1 base and 1 base, in that order; junction bases with no gene match: 0. The CDR3 nucleotides are TGTGCCAGCAGTTACTGGGACAGGTCCTACAATGAGCAGTTCTTC. Translating gives CASSYWDRSYNEQFF.

The chain uses TRBV7-8 and TRBJ1-1; 12 nucleotides agree with TRBD1. Germline CDR1 reads SGHVS; CDR2 reads FQNEAQ. The CDR3 is made up of 15 amino acids. V was clipped by 1 base and J by 11 bases; unmatched bases: 8. CDR3 protein: CASSLDRDRGLRAFF. CDR3 DNA sequence: TGTGCCAGCAGCTTAGATAGGGACAGGGGGCTTCGCGCTTTCTTT. Full variable domain (rest looked up from reference TRBV7-8 and TRBJ1-1): GAGVSQSPRYKVAKRGQDVALRCDPISGHVSLFWYQQALGQGPEFLTYFQNEAQLDKSGLPSDRFFAERPEGSVSTLKIQRTQQEDSAVYLCASSLDRDRGLRAFFGQGTRLTVV.

This chain links TRBV11-2 with TRBJ2-3, with D possibly being TRBD1 (5 bases). V gave up 1 base and J gave up 8 bases, with 7 bases separating them. CDR3 size: 12 residues. Per the germline V gene, CDR1 is SGHAT and CDR2 is FQNNGV. CDR3 in DNA: TGTGCCAGCAGCTTAGGGGGCGTTACGCAGTATTTT. It is translated as CASSLGGVTQYF.

The V gene is TRBV9, the J gene TRBJ2-3; 7 bases agree with TRBD2. The trim removed 2 bases at V and 0 bases at J, leaving 6 bases unmatched. CDR3 size: 16 residues. The germline V gene encodes CDR1 SGDLS and CDR2 YYNGEE. In DNA form, the CDR3 reads TGTGCCAGCAGCGTCCGACTAGCAACTAGCACAGATACGCAGTATTTT. Its translation: CASSVRLATSTDTQYF.

This clone has a handful of counts. This sequence joins TRBV13 and TRBJ2-5; 12 bases are a match to TRBD2. This CDR3 has 17 residues. Trimming at V came to 0 bases and at J to 5 bases, leaving 7 bases not matched to a gene. Germline V CDR1 and CDR2: PRHDT, FYEKMQ (reference sequence). CDR3 in amino acids: CASSLGLAGGSGETQYF. The CDR3 bases are TGTGCCAGCAGCTTAGGGCTAGCGGGAGGGTCGGGGGAGACCCAGTACTTC.

This chain links TRBV18 with TRBJ2-7; no clear D. Germline CDR1 is KGHSH and CDR2 is LQKENI. With 0 bases removed from V and 4 bases from J, the gap between germline ends came to 7 bases. This CDR3 region has 13 residues. As DNA, the CDR3 is TGTGCCAGCTCACCACCGTATGGGTACGAGCAGTACTTC. This sequence encodes CASSPPYGYEQYF.

This CDR3 is CAWSAPWDRGDQPQHF. The DNA of the CDR3 is TGTGCCTGGAGTGCCCCGTGGGACAGGGGGGACCAGCCCCAGCATTTT. The chain carries TRBV30 and TRBJ1-5; 11 positions agree with TRBD1. CDR1 is GTSNPN and CDR2 is SVGIG in the germline V gene (reference sequence). V gave up 1 base and J gave up 7 bases; unmatched junction bases: 9. The CDR3 runs to 16 residues.

This sequence joins TRBV19 and TRBJ1-5; D unclear. The CDR3 spans 13 residues. Trimming took 7 bases from V and 6 from J, leaving 13 bases between them. Germline CDR1 reads LNHDA; CDR2 reads SQIVND (reference sequence). In DNA form, the CDR3 reads TGTGCCAGTACCGTTGGTCGGGCTCAGCCCCAGCATTTT. Encoded protein: CASTVGRAQPQHF.

The V call is TRBV6-5, the J call TRBJ1-2; a possible D gene is TRBD1 (5 bases). The germline V gene has CDR1 MNHEY and CDR2 SVGAGI. With 5 bases removed from V and 2 bases from J, the gap between germline ends came to 15 bases. The CDR3 totals 15 residues. Here the CDR3 reads CASSKGWTGNYGYTF. For the CDR3, the DNA is TGTGCCAGCAGTAAGGGGTGGACGGGGAACTATGGCTACACCTTC.

The rearrangement joins TRBV29-1 to TRBJ2-2; the D gene is possibly TRBD2 (6 bases). Germline V gives CDR1 SQVTM, CDR2 ANQGSEA. V gave up 1 base and J gave up 4 bases, with 10 bases separating them. The CDR3 extends over 14 amino acids. CDR3 sequence reads: CSVEVLGGTGELFF. The CDR3 nucleotides read TGCAGCGTTGAAGTTCTGGGGGGCACCGGGGAGCTGTTTTTT.